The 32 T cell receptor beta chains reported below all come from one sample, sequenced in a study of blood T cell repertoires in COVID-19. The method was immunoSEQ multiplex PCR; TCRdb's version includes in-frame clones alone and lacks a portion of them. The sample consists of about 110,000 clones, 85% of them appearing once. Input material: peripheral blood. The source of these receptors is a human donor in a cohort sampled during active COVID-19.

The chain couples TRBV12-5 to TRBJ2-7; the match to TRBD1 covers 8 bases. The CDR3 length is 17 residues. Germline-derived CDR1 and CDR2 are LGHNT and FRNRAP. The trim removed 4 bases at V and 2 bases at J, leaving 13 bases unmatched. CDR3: CASGSIYTGGTTYEQYF. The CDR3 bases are TGTGCTAGTGGTTCAATTTATACAGGGGGAACGACCTACGAGCAGTACTTC.

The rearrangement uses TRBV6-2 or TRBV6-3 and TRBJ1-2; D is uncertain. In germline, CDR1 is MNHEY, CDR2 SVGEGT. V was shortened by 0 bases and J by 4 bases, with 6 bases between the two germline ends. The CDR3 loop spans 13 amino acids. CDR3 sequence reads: CASSYSSIYGYTF. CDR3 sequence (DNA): TGTGCCAGCAGTTACTCGTCTATCTATGGCTACACCTTC.

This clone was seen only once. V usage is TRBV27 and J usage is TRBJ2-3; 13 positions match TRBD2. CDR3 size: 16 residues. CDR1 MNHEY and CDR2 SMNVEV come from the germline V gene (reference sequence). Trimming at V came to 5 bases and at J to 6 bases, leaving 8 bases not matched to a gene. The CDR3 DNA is TGTGCCAGCAGTACCACTAGCGGGGGGGCCCGGGATACGCAGTATTTT. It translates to CASSTTSGGARDTQYF.

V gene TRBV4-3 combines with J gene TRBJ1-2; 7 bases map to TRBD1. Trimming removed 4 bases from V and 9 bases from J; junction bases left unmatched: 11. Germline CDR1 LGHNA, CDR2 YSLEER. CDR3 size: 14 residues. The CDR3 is CASSPAGQYKSYTF. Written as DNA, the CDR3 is TGCGCCAGCAGCCCCGCGGGACAGTATAAGAGCTACACCTTC.

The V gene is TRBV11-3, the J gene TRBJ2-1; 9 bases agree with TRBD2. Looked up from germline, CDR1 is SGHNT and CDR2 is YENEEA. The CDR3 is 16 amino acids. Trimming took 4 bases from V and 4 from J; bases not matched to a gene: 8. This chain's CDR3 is CASSSTTSGLYNEQFF. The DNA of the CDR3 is TGTGCCAGCAGCTCAACTACTAGCGGGCTATACAATGAGCAGTTCTTC.

CDR3 bases: TGTGCCAGCAGTCCAGCCCGGGACAGAATGAACACTGAAGCTTTCTTT. Its protein product is CASSPARDRMNTEAFF. The chain carries TRBV6-2 or TRBV6-3 and TRBJ1-1; 7 positions agree with TRBD1. The V and J ends lost 5 bases and 0 bases, in that order; junction bases with no gene match: 9. From germline, CDR1 is MNHEY and CDR2 SVGEGT. The length of the CDR3 is 16 residues.

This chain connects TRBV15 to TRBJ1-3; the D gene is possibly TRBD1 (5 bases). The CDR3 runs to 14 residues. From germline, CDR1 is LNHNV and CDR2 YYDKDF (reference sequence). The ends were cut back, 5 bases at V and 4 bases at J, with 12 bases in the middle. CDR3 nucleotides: TGTGCCACCAGCTCCCAAGGGGCAGGAAACACCATATATTTT. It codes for CATSSQGAGNTIYF.

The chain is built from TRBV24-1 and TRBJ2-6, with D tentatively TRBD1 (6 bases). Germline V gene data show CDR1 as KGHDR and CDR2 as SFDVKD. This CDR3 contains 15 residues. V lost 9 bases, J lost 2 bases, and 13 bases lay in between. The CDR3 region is CATSRSGAGANVLTF. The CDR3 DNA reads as TGTGCCACCTCCCGGTCAGGGGCTGGGGCCAACGTCCTGACTTTC.

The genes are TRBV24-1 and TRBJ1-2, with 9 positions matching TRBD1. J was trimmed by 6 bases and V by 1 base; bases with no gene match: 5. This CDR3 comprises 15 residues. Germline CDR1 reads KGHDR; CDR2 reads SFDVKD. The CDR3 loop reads CATSDFGTGSDGYTF. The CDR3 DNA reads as TGTGCCACCAGTGATTTCGGGACAGGGTCCGATGGCTACACCTTC.

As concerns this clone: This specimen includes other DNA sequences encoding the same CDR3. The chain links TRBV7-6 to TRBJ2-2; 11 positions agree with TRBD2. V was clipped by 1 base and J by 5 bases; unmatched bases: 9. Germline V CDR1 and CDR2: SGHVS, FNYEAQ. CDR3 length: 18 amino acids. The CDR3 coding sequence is TGTGCCAGCAGCTTAGGCCTAGCGGGGGGCCACAGGACCGGGGAGCTGTTTTTT. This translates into CASSLGLAGGHRTGELFF.

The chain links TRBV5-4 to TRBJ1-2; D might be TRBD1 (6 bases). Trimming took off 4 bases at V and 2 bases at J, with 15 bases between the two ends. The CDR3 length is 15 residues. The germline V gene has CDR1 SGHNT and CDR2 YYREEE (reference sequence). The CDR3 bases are TGTGCCAGCAGCCACGAACCGGGACAAAACTATGGCTACACCTTC. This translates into CASSHEPGQNYGYTF.

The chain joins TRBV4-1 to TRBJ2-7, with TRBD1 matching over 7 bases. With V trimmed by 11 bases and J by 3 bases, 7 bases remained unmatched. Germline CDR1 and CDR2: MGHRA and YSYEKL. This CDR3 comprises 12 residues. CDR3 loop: CASPGDSYEQYF. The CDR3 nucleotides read TGCGCCTCTCCCGGGGACAGCTACGAGCAGTACTTC.

The CDR3 loop reads CASSNRGNFYEQYF. Written as DNA, the CDR3 is TGTGCCAGTAGTAACAGGGGGAACTTCTACGAGCAGTACTTC. The chain combines TRBV19 with TRBJ2-7, with 8 positions matching TRBD1. CDR1 and CDR2 (germline): LNHDA, SQIVND (reference sequence). V was pared by 4 bases and J by 3 bases, with 5 bases of the junction left unmatched. This CDR3 region has 14 residues.

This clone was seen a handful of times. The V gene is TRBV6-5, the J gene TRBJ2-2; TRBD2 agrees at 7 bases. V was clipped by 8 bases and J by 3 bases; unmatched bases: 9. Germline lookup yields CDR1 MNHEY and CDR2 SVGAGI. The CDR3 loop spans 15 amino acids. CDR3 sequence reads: CASWGGTHYTGELFF. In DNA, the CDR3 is TGTGCCAGCTGGGGGGGGACTCACTACACCGGGGAGCTGTTTTTT.

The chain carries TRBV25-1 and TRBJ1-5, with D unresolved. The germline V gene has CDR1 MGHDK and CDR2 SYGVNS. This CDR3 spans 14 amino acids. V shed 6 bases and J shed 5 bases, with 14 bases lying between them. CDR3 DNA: TGTGCCAGCAGCCCCCAGGAAGGTTATCAGCCCCAGCATTTT. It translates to CASSPQEGYQPQHF.

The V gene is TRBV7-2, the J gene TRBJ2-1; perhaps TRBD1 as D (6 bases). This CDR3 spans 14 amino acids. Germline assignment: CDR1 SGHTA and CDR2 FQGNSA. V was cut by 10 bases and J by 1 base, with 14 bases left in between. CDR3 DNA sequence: TGTGCCACTACCCCTCAGGGGTCCTACAATGAGCAGTTCTTC. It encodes CATTPQGSYNEQFF.

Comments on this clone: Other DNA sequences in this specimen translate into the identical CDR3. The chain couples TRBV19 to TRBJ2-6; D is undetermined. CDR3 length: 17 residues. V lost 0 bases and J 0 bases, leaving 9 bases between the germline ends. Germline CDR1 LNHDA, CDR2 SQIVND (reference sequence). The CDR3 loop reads CASSIDRRSSGANVLTF. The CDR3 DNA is TGTGCCAGTAGTATAGATCGTAGGAGCTCTGGGGCCAACGTCCTGACTTTC.

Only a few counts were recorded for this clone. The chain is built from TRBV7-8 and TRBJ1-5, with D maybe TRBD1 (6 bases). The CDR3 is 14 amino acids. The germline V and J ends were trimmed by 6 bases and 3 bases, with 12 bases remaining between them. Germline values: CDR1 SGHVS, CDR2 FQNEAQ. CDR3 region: CASRPGTSNQPQHF. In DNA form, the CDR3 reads TGTGCCAGCAGACCGGGGACATCCAATCAGCCCCAGCATTTT.

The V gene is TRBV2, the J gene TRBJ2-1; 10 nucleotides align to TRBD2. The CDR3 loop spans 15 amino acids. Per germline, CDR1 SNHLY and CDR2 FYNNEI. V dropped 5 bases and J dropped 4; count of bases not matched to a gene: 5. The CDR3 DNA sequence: TGTGCCAGCAGTCGAACTAGCGGGATTTACAATGAGCAGTTCTTC. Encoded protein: CASSRTSGIYNEQFF. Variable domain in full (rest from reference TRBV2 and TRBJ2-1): EPEVTQTPSHQVTQMGQEVILRCVPISNHLYFYWYRQILGQKVEFLVSFYNNEISEKSEIFDDQFSVERPDGSNFTLKIRSTKLEDSAMYFCASSRTSGIYNEQFFGPGTRLTVL.

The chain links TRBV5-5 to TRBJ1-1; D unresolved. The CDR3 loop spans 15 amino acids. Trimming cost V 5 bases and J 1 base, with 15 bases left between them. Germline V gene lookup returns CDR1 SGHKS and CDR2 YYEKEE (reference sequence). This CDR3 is CASSFSVSSNTEAFF. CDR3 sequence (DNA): TGTGCCAGCAGTTTTTCAGTAAGTTCGAACACTGAAGCTTTCTTT.

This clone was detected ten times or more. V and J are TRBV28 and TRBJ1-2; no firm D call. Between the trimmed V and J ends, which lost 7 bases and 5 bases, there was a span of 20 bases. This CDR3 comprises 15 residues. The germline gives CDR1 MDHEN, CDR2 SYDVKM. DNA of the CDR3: TGTGCCAGCACCTCCCCTGCCCGGGTAGTTTATGGCTACACCTTC. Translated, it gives CASTSPARVVYGYTF.

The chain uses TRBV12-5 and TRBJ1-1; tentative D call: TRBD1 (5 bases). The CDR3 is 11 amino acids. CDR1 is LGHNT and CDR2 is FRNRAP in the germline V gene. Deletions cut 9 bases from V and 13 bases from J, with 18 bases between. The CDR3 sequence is CASALAGEGFF. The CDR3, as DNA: TGTGCTAGCGCTCTAGCGGGGGAGGGTTTCTTT.

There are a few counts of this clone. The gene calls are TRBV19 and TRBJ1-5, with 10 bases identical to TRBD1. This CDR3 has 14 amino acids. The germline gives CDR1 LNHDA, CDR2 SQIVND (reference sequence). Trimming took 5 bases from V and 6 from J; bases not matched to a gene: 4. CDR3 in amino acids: CASSSGTGAQPQHF. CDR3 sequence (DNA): TGTGCCAGTAGTTCCGGGACAGGGGCTCAGCCCCAGCATTTT.

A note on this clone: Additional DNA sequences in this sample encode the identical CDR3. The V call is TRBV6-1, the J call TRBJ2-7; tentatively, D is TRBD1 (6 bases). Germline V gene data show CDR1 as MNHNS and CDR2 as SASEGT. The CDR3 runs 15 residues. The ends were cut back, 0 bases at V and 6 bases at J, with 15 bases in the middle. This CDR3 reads CASSEAKYRAAEQYF. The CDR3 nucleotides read TGTGCCAGCAGTGAAGCGAAGTACAGGGCTGCCGAGCAGTACTTC.

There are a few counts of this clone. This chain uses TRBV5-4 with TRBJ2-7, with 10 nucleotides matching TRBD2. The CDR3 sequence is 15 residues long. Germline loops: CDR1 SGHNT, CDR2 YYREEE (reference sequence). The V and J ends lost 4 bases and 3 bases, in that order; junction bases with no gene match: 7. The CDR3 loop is CASSTRTSGYYEQYF. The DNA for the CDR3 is TGTGCCAGCAGCACAAGGACTAGCGGTTACTACGAGCAGTACTTC. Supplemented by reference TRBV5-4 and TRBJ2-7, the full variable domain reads ETGVTQSPTHLIKTRGQQVTLRCSSQSGHNTVSWYQQALGQGPQFIFQYYREEENGRGNFPPRFSGLQFPNYSSELNVNALELDDSALYLCASSTRTSGYYEQYFGPGTRLTVT.

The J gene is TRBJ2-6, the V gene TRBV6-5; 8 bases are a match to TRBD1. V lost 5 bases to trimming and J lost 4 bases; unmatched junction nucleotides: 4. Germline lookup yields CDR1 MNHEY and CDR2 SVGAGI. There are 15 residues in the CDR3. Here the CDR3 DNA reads TGTGCCAGCAGTCCCAGGGGGCACGGGGCCAACGTCCTGACTTTC. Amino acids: CASSPRGHGANVLTF.

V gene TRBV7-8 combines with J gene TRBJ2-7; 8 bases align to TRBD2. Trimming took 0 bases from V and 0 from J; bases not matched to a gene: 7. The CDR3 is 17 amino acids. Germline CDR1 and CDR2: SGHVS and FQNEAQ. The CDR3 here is CASSLALKRGISYEQYF. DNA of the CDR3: TGTGCCAGCAGCTTAGCGCTCAAGCGGGGGATCTCCTACGAGCAGTACTTC.

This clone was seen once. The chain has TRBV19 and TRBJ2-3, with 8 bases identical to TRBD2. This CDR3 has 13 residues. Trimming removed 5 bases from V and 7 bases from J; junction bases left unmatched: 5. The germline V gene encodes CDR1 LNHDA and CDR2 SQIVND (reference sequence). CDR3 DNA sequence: TGTGCCAGTAGTTTGACTAGCGACCATACGCAGTATTTT. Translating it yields CASSLTSDHTQYF.

The CDR3 DNA is TGTGCCAGCAGCGCGACAGGGGACGAGCAGTACTTC. Protein sequence: CASSATGDEQYF. The gene calls are TRBV9 and TRBJ2-7; TRBD1 agrees at 8 bases. Germline V gene lookup returns CDR1 SGDLS and CDR2 YYNGEE. Trimming at V came to 3 bases and at J to 5 bases, leaving 1 base not matched to a gene. The CDR3 covers 12 residues.

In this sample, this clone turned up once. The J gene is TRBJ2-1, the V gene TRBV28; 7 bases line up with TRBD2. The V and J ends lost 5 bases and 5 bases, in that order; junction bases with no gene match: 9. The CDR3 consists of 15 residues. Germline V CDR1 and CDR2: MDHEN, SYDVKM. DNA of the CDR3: TGTGCCAGCAGTCCAGGACTAGTTCTAGACAATGAGCAGTTCTTC. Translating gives CASSPGLVLDNEQFF. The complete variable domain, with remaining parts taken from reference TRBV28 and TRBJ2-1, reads DVKVTQSSRYLVKRTGEKVFLECVQDMDHENMFWYRQDPGLGLRLIYFSYDVKMKEKGDIPEGYSVSREKKERFSLILESASTNQTSMYLCASSPGLVLDNEQFFGPGTRLTVL.

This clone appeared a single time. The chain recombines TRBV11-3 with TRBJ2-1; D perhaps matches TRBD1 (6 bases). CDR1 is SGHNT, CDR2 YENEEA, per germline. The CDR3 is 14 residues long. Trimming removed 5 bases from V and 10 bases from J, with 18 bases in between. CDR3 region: CASSGSIGGREQFF. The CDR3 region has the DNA TGTGCCAGCAGCGGTAGCATAGGGGGACGAGAGCAGTTCTTC.

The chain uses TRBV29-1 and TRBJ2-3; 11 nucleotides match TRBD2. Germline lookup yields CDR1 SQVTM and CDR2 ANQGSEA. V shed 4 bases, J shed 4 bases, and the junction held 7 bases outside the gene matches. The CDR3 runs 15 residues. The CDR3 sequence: CSVGGLAGGADTQYF. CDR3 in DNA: TGCAGCGTTGGCGGGCTAGCGGGGGGTGCAGATACGCAGTATTTT.